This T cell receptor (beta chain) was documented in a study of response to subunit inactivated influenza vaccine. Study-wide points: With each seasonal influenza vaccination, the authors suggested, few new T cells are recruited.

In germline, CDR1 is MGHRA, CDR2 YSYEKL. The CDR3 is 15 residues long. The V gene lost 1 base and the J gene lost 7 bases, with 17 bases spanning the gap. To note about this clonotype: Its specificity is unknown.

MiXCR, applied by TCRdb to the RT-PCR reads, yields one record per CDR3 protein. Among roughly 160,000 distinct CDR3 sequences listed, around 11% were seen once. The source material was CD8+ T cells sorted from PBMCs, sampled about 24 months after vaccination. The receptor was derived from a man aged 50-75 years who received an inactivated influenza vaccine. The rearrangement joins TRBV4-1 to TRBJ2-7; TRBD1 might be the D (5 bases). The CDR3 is CASSQAASLQGEQYF. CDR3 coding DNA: TGCGCCAGCAGCCAAGCGGCCAGCCTCCAGGGTGAGCAGTACTTC.